The clone carrying this T cell receptor (beta chain) was observed at least ten times. The data belong to a study of CD4+ T cells in melanoma. Here immunoSEQ multiplex PCR was the method, and the copy in TCRdb shows in-frame clones only, minus some. The table records 50,000 to 60,000 clones, 60% to 75% of them present only once. Material for sequencing was tumor tissue. The sequence was collected from a human donor with melanoma.

This chain's CDR3 is CASSTPGTGEDTQYF. CDR3 coding DNA: TGCGCCAGCAGCACCCCCGGGACAGGGGAAGATACGCAGTATTTT. The gene calls are TRBV4-1 and TRBJ2-3; 10 nucleotides agree with TRBD1. This CDR3 contains 15 residues. Germline V gives CDR1 MGHRA, CDR2 YSYEKL. J gave up 5 bases and V 5 bases, and 7 bases lay outside the gene matches.